This is a list of T cell receptor beta chains from one sample in a study of PD-L1 blockade in urothelial cancer. The table came from immunoSEQ multiplex PCR; TCRdb's copy has only in-frame clones and leaves some out. This sample has 24,000 or so clones; roughly 85% occur once, and the top ten carry about 1.6%. The source was PBMCs, collected around atezolizumab (anti-PD-L1) treatment. The source of these receptors is a man between 65 and 79 years old with urothelial cancer. Each CDR3 is given with its conserved first and last residue. The order of the fields is J gene, clone size, V gene, CDR3 length, D gene, CDR3 protein, CDR3 DNA. The D gene is left open where the match is weak. Part of the rows lack a size; the others show once, few, many or a class for expanded clones.

>TRBJ2-1|NA|TRBV4-3|15|NA
CASSQELGGSGEQFF
TGCGCCAGCAGCCAAGAATTAGGTGGGAGTGGTGAGCAGTTCTTC
>TRBJ2-1|few|TRBV4-1|18|NA
CASSQGAGRESSYNEQFF
TGCGCCAGCAGCCAAGGGGCTGGACGGGAGAGCTCCTACAATGAGCAGTTCTTC
>TRBJ1-3|NA|TRBV7-2|15|NA
CASSSLQGSGNTIYF
TGTGCCAGCAGCTCACTACAGGGCTCTGGAAACACCATATATTTT
>TRBJ2-3|NA|TRBV6-1|14|NA
CASSEHGGADTQYF
TGTGCCAGCAGTGAACATGGGGGCGCAGATACGCAGTATTTT
>TRBJ2-1|once|TRBV5-1|16|TRBD2
CASSRTSGTPDYEQFF
TGCGCCAGCAGCCGGACTAGCGGGACCCCCGACTATGAGCAGTTCTTC
>TRBJ2-7|once|TRBV14|17|NA
CASSQDEQTVGNYEQYF
TGTGCCAGCAGCCAAGATGAGCAGACAGTGGGGAACTACGAGCAGTACTTC
>TRBJ2-1|NA|TRBV9|14|NA
CASSVDRAYNEQFF
TGTGCCAGCAGCGTAGACAGGGCCTACAATGAGCAGTTCTTC
>TRBJ2-7|NA|TRBV11-2|16|TRBD1
CASTLTLNRGSYEQYF
TGTGCCAGCACCCTAACCCTTAACAGGGGATCCTACGAGCAGTACTTC
>TRBJ1-1|few|TRBV7-3|17|TRBD1
CASSLTGRQGIVTEAFF
TGTGCCAGCAGCTTAACTGGTCGACAGGGGATAGTCACTGAAGCTTTCTTT
>TRBJ2-5|NA|TRBV10-3|14|NA
CAISDSGTQETQYF
TGTGCCATCAGTGACTCCGGGACTCAAGAGACCCAGTACTTC
>TRBJ2-1|NA|TRBV5-6|16|NA
CASSMLGDDSYNEQFF
TGTGCCAGCAGCATGCTAGGGGATGACTCCTACAATGAGCAGTTCTTC
>TRBJ2-7|NA|TRBV5-1|14|TRBD2
CASAGTSASYEQYF
TGCGCCAGCGCCGGGACTAGCGCGTCATACGAGCAGTACTTC
>TRBJ2-2|NA|TRBV4-2|16|TRBD2
CASSPVIREGPGELFF
TGTGCCAGCAGCCCCGTCATCCGGGAGGGCCCCGGGGAGCTGTTTTTT
>TRBJ1-5|few|TRBV19|12|NA
CASTDSNQPQHF
TGTGCCAGTACAGATAGCAATCAGCCCCAGCATTTT
>TRBJ2-4|NA|TRBV7-2|18|TRBD1
CASSLDRGREWAKNIQYF
TGTGCCAGCAGCTTAGACAGGGGGCGCGAGTGGGCCAAAAACATTCAGTACTTC
>TRBJ2-1|NA|TRBV7-2|18|NA
CASNSLRGSYSSYNEQFF
TGTGCCAGCAACTCCCTTAGGGGGAGCTACAGCTCCTACAATGAGCAGTTCTTC
>TRBJ1-2|NA|TRBV18|15|TRBD1
CASSPGTDLNYGYTF
TGTGCCAGCTCTCCCGGGACAGACCTAAACTATGGCTACACCTTC
>TRBJ2-7|NA|TRBV27|13|TRBD2
CASSITSGYEQYF
TGTGCCAGCAGTATTACTAGCGGTTACGAGCAGTACTTC
>TRBJ1-1|NA|TRBV27|14|NA
CASSLAGGNTEAFF
TGTGCCAGCAGTTTAGCGGGGGGGAACACTGAAGCTTTCTTT
>TRBJ2-7|NA|TRBV21-1|15|NA
CANLPRGGPGYEQYF
TGTGCCAACCTCCCAAGGGGGGGGCCTGGCTACGAGCAGTACTTC
>TRBJ1-5|NA|TRBV5-6|15|TRBD1
CASSYRDRVNQPQHF
TGTGCCAGCAGCTACCGGGACAGGGTAAATCAGCCCCAGCATTTT
>TRBJ2-7|NA|TRBV28|13|NA
CASSLPPGQEQYF
TGTGCCAGCAGTTTACCTCCAGGACAGGAGCAGTACTTC
>TRBJ2-7|NA|TRBV7-9|13|TRBD1
CASSRDRAGEQYF
TGTGCCAGCAGCCGGGACAGGGCGGGAGAGCAGTACTTC
>TRBJ2-7|few|TRBV21-1|16|NA
CASSKAPRQTNYEQYF
TGTGCCAGCAGCAAAGCCCCGAGACAGACAAACTACGAGCAGTACTTC
>TRBJ2-4|NA|TRBV18|13|TRBD1
CASSPGQTNIQYF
TGTGCCAGCTCACCGGGACAGACAAACATTCAGTACTTC
>TRBJ2-3|few|TRBV18|19|TRBD2
CASSPRGARASGSTDTQYF
TGTGCCAGCTCACCCCGCGGGGCCAGAGCTAGCGGTAGCACAGATACGCAGTATTTT
>TRBJ2-2|NA|TRBV11-1|16|TRBD2
CASSLIAGEVDGELFF
TGTGCCAGCAGCTTAATAGCGGGAGAGGTAGACGGGGAGCTGTTTTTT
>TRBJ2-5|NA|TRBV18|15|TRBD2
CASSPPSGSKETQYF
TGTGCCAGCTCACCCCCTAGCGGGAGTAAAGAGACCCAGTACTTC
>TRBJ2-4|NA|TRBV4-3|16|NA
CASSQDMRQGKNIQYF
TGCGCCAGCAGCCAAGATATGAGGCAGGGGAAAAACATTCAGTACTTC
>TRBJ1-1|once|TRBV6-5|14|TRBD1
CASSHGTGGTEAFF
TGTGCCAGCAGTCACGGGACAGGGGGTACTGAAGCTTTCTTT
>TRBJ1-1|NA|TRBV19|11|NA
CASRSGTEAFF
TGTGCCAGTAGATCCGGCACTGAAGCTTTCTTT
>TRBJ2-1|NA|TRBV28|15|NA
CASQSPGGSYNEQFF
TGTGCCAGCCAATCTCCAGGGGGGTCCTACAATGAGCAGTTCTTC
>TRBJ2-6|NA|TRBV2|15|NA
CASSDGTSWANVLTF
TGTGCCAGCAGTGATGGGACTTCCTGGGCCAACGTCCTGACTTTC
>TRBJ2-1|NA|TRBV14|15|TRBD2
CASSLPGTSINEQFF
TGTGCCAGCAGCCTCCCCGGGACTAGCATCAATGAGCAGTTCTTC
>TRBJ2-7|once|TRBV13|14|NA
CASSPPGVPYEQYF
TGTGCCAGCAGCCCCCCAGGGGTCCCCTACGAGCAGTACTTC
>TRBJ2-1|NA|TRBV19|13|NA
CASTSGSTNEQFF
TGTGCCAGTACATCGGGGAGCACCAATGAGCAGTTCTTC
>TRBJ1-5|NA|TRBV27|15|NA
CASSFVRNSNQPQHF
TGTGCCAGCAGTTTTGTGCGGAATAGCAATCAGCCCCAGCATTTT